This T cell receptor beta chain was sequenced in a study of Ad26.COV2.S vaccination and SARS-CoV-2 variants. Background on the study: Each vaccinee took Ad26.COV2.S intramuscularly, once or twice 56 days apart.

Treatment reported: 15 to 20 received Ad26.COV2.S at low or high dose, single or two shots; 5 received placebo; per-sample allocation not given. Samples were taken on day 63 after the first vaccine or placebo injection. Donation was by an adult aged 18-55 years who was in Boston. In regard to this clone: Its target is not known.

Here immunoSEQ multiplex PCR was the method, and the copy in TCRdb shows in-frame clones only, minus some. The repertoire holds under 550,000 clones, about nine tenths seen once, with roughly an eighth in the top ten. Trimming removed 7 bases at V and 6 bases at J, with 12 bases between. In germline, CDR1 is LNHDA, CDR2 SQIVND (reference sequence). The CDR3 spans 13 residues. Findings of the study overall: Non-spike TCR breadth showed similarity between vaccine and placebo recipients. Relative to placebo recipients, vaccine recipients exhibited elevated spike-specific TCR breadth.

The J gene is TRBJ2-2, the V gene TRBV19; weak D call: TRBD1 (5 bases). The specimen comprised peripheral blood, sampled in a trial of Ad26.COV2.S vaccine versus placebo. The receptor comes from a person aged 18-65 years who received the Ad26.COV2.S COVID-19 vaccine or a placebo. The CDR3 spells CASTPGKPGELFF. As DNA, the CDR3 is TGTGCCAGTACCCCAGGGAAACCCGGGGAGCTGTTTTTT.